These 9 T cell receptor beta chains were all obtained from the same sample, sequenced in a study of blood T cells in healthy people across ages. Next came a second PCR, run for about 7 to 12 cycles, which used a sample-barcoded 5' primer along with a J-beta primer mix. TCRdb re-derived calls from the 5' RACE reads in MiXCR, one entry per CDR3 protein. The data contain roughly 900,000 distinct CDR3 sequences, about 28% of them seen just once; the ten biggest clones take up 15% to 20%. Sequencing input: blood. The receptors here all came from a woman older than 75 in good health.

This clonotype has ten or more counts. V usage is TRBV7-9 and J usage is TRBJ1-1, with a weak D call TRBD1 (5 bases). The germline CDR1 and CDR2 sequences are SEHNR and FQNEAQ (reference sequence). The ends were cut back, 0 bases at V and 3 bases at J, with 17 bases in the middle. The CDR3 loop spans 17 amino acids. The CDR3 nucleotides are TGTGCCAGCAGCTTAGCGGGGCTGGGAAGGGCGGACACTGAAGCTTTCTTT. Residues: CASSLAGLGRADTEAFF.

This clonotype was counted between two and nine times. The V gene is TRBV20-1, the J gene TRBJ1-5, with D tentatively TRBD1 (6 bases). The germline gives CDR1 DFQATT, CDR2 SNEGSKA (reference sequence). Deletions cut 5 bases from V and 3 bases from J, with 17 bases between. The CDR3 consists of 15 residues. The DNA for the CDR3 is TGCAGTGCTGGCCCTCCGACAGGAACCAATCAGCCCCAGCATTTT. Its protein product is CSAGPPTGTNQPQHF.

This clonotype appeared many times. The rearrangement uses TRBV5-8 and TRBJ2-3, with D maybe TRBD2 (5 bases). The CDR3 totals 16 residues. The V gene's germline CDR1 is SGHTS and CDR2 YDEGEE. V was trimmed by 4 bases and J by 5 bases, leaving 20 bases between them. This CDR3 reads CASSTGLSQRVDTQYF. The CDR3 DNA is TGTGCCAGCAGCACCGGACTGAGTCAAAGGGTAGATACGCAGTATTTT. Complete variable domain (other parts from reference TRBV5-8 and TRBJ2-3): EAGVTQSPTHLIKTRGQQATLRCSPISGHTSVYWYQQALGLGLQFLLWYDEGEERNRGNFPPRFSGRQFPNYSSELNVNALELEDSALYLCASSTGLSQRVDTQYFGPGTRLTVL.

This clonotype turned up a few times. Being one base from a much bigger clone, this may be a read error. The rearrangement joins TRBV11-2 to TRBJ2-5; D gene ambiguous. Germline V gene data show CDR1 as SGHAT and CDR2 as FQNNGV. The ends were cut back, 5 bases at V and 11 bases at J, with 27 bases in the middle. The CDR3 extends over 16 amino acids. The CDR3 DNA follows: TGTGCCAGCAGCCCCCAAGTGGCGGTTTTTTACAATGAGCAGTACTTC. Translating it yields CASSPQVAVFYNEQYF.

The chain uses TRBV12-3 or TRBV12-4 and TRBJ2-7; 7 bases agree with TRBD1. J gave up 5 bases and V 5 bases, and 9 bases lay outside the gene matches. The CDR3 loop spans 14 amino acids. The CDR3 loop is CASSDRDFRDEQYF. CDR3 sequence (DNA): TGTGCCAGCAGTGACAGGGATTTTCGAGACGAGCAGTACTTC.

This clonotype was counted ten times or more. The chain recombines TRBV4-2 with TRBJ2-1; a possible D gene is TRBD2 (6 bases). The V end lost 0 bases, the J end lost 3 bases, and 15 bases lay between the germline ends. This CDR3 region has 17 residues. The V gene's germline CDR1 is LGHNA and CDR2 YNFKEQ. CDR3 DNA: TGTGCCAGCAGCCAAGAGGCCACCCGGGGGAGCTACAATGAGCAGTTCTTC. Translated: CASSQEATRGSYNEQFF.

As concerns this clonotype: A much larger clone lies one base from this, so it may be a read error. CDR3 in DNA: TGTGCCAGCAGCTTCACAGGGTTTAGCTACACCTTC. It specifies CASSFTGFSYTF. The rearrangement joins TRBV7-2 to TRBJ1-2; tentatively, D is TRBD1 (6 bases). The CDR3 totals 12 residues. CDR1 is SGHTA, CDR2 FQGNSA, per germline. Trimming left V 3 bases short and J 9 bases short, with 11 bases between.

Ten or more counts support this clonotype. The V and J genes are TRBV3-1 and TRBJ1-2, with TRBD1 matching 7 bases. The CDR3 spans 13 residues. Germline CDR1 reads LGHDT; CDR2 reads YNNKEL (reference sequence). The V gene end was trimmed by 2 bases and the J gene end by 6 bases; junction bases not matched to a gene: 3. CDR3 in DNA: TGTGCCAGCAGCCAACCCACAGGGGATGGCTACACCTTC. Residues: CASSQPTGDGYTF.

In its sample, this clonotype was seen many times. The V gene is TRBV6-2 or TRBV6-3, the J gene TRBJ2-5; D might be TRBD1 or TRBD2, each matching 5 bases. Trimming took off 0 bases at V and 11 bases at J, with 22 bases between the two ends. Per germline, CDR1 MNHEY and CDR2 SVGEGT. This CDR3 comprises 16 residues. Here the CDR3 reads CASSYSGPSSSTGQYF. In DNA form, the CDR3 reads TGTGCCAGCAGTTACTCGGGACCATCGTCCTCTACTGGGCAGTACTTC.